These T cell receptor beta chains were read from a single sample in a study of T cell changes during pregnancy in multiple sclerosis. The repertoire was sequenced with immunoSEQ multiplex PCR; TCRdb's copy has only in-frame clones and lacks some. Of approximately 40,000 clones in the sample, about 90% were seen once. Sequenced here: CD4+ T cells from peripheral blood mononuclear cells, sampled in the third trimester of pregnancy. Receptors originate from a female donor in good health, enrolled as a control in a pregnancy study. CDR3s include the opening cysteine and the closing phenylalanine or tryptophan. The D gene is left open where the match is weak. Clone size is shown for a subset of rows, as once, few, many or a class of expanded clone.

v_gene	j_gene	d_gene	abundance	CDR3nt	CDR3aa
TRBV27	TRBJ1-2	TRBD1	.	TGTGCCAGCAGCTTTAGGACAGGGGGTCTCAGTTATGGCTACACCTTC	CASSFRTGGLSYGYTF
TRBV5-4	TRBJ2-7	.	medium-sized	TGTGCCAGCAGCCACCCCGGGACCTACGAGCAGTACTTC	CASSHPGTYEQYF
TRBV7-9	TRBJ2-2	.	.	TGTGCCGCCCATCGGGACAAAGATACCACCGGGGAGCTGTTTTTT	CAAHRDKDTTGELFF
TRBV6-1	TRBJ1-1	.	.	TGTGCCAGCAGTGAATGGTCCAGGCCCACTGAAGCTTTCTTT	CASSEWSRPTEAFF
TRBV5-1	TRBJ1-4	.	.	TGCGCCAGCAGCTTGGGACTGAGTAATGAAAAACTGTTTTTT	CASSLGLSNEKLFF
TRBV5-6	TRBJ2-5	TRBD2	.	TGTGCCAGCAAACTAGCGGGGCTACAAGAGACCCAGTACTTC	CASKLAGLQETQYF
TRBV11-2	TRBJ1-5	TRBD1	.	TGTGCCACAACCCAGGGGGCCAGTCAGCCCCAGCATTTT	CATTQGASQPQHF
TRBV10-3	TRBJ2-7	.	.	TGTGCCCACGGAGGACGTCCCTACGAGCAGTACTTC	CAHGGRPYEQYF
TRBV28	TRBJ2-6	.	.	TGTGCCAGCAGTTTCTTAAGGGGAGGGGCCAACGTCCTGACTTTC	CASSFLRGGANVLTF
TRBV5-1	TRBJ2-5	TRBD2	.	TGCGCCAGCAGCTTGGGGCCCGGCGGGGGAGGGGAGACCCAGTACTTC	CASSLGPGGGGETQYF
TRBV7-9	TRBJ1-1	TRBD1	.	TGTGCCAGCAGCTCGGGGACAGGGAACACTGAAGCTTTCTTT	CASSSGTGNTEAFF
TRBV5-1	TRBJ2-3	.	.	TGCGCCAGCAGCAAAGGACAGGGAGGGACAGATACGCAGTATTTT	CASSKGQGGTDTQYF
TRBV5-1	TRBJ1-6	.	.	TGCGCCAGCAGCCCAGGGTTGTATAATTCACCCCTCCACTTT	CASSPGLYNSPLHF
TRBV7-9	TRBJ2-5	TRBD2	.	TGTGCCAGCAGCTCTGGACTAGCGGGAGTGGGGGGACAAGAGACCCAGTACTTC	CASSSGLAGVGGQETQYF
TRBV13	TRBJ2-5	TRBD2	.	TGTGCCAGCAGCAGGTTTAGCGGGCCTACCCGCCAAGAGACCCAGTACTTC	CASSRFSGPTRQETQYF
TRBV4-1	TRBJ2-3	TRBD2	.	TGCGCCAGCAGCCAACTAGGACTAGCGGGAACAGATACGCAGTATTTT	CASSQLGLAGTDTQYF